This T cell receptor (beta chain) was identified in a study of identical twins. V was pared by 4 bases and J by 3 bases, with 4 bases of the junction left unmatched. CDR3 length equals 14 residues. Germline CDR1 reads KGHDR; CDR2 reads SFDVKD. TCRdb re-analysed the 5' RACE reads in MiXCR, keeping a single row per CDR3 protein. This table has under 400,000 distinct CDR3 sequences, approximately 8.7% appearing once. This clonotype has more than one count but fewer than ten. The rearrangement links TRBV24-1 to TRBJ1-2, with TRBD1 matching over 7 bases. This TCR was sampled from a woman between 45 and 60 years old in good health. The material sequenced was naive T cells sorted from blood. DNA of the CDR3: TGTGCCACCAGTGAGACAGGGACAGACTATGGCTACACCTTC. Amino acids: CATSETGTDYGYTF.